This TCR beta chain was recorded in a study of blood T cell repertoires in COVID-19 (dated by TCRdb to about 2020). Study-wide context: Samples from collaborators originated in the United States, Italy and Spain and spanned both the acute and convalescent phases of COVID-19. A freely available public database, intended as a resource for researchers studying the immune response to SARS-CoV-2, is where the repertoires were released. Samples came from the ongoing ImmuneRACE study (first 160 participants) plus 1,254 subjects from 6 global collaborators. The prospective study material was composed of cDNA or gDNA derived from T cells, B-cell-depleted T cells, or PBMCs. Where available, HLA class I and class II types were taken from metadata supplied by the sample provider and were not determined by assay-based typing. Subjects who had been exposed to COVID-19, were actively infected with it, or had recovered from it provided the deeply sampled blood TCRbeta repertoires that made up the dataset. A de-identified subject ID, COVID-19 status, age in years and sex were almost always included in the sample metadata. Beyond this particular receptor, the publication reports: Clinical and demographic metadata were provided uncurated, with the amount varying by source and participant.

Comments on this clone: There is no known antigen for this receptor. The input lacks base qualities; no much larger clone sits a single base away.

The germline V gene (reference sequence) provides CDR1 SEHNR and CDR2 FQNEAQ. Taken from cysteine to phenylalanine, the CDR3 has 14 residues. Only the CDR3 DNA stays, 42 bases, in frame from base 1. V has 5 bases trimmed and J has 4 bases trimmed; junction bases matching no gene number 7. Samples from volunteer blood donors who had recovered from COVID-19 were contributed by a second Seattle source. Whole blood was collected in K2EDTA tubes by collaborating institutions according to the institutions' own protocols. For TCRbeta analysis, collaborators shipped samples as frozen whole blood, isolated PBMCs, or DNA extracted from either of those sample types. TCRbeta CDR3 regions were amplified from genomic DNA using the immunoSEQ Assay, a bias-controlled multiplex PCR. The paper's data handling went like this. Nucleated cell counts per sample were estimated from amplification of reference gene primers within the assay. Sequence reads were collapsed and filtered to measure the absolute abundance of every unique TCRbeta CDR3 rearrangement. For each sample, productive Simpson clonality was calculated as the square root of Simpson's diversity index over productive rearrangements. Sourced from immuneACCESS, this table was stored by TCRdb with only in-frame sequences that have V and J called. A share of the clones is absent; for the studies checked, an unresolved V gene accounts for under half, and the remainder has no known explanation. The V and J calls and the clone size are those of that table, but D and trimming were determined from the DNA. In this sample the table shows hundreds of thousands of clones, 89% of which occur a single time. The ten top clones hold roughly 6.5% of the sample.

Recombination linked TRBV7-9 to TRBJ2-5; the junction holds 7 bases that match TRBD1. The sequencing input was peripheral blood. The source is a man between 60 and 70 years old who had recovered from COVID-19. The CDR3 reads as follows: CASSAQGVGETQYF. The DNA sequence is as follows: TGTGCCAGCAGCGCTCAGGGGGTCGGAGAGACCCAGTACTTC.